This T cell receptor beta chain was observed in a study of T cells in localized non-small cell lung cancer. Germline V gene lookup returns CDR1 GTSNPN and CDR2 SVGIG (reference sequence). CDR3 length: 15 residues. V shed 0 bases and J shed 2 bases, with 12 bases lying between them. Profiling relied on immunoSEQ multiplex PCR, and the TCRdb table lists in-frame clones only, not all of them. The sample consists of about 1,200 clones, around 22% of them appearing once. V is TRBV30 and J is TRBJ2-3; perhaps TRBD1 as D (6 bases). This TCR came from a man aged 35-69 years with stage I lung adenocarcinoma. This specimen consisted of normal lung tissue next to the tumor, obtained before any cancer treatment. CDR3 DNA sequence: TGTGCCTGGAGTGTACAGGACAGCGACACAGATACGCAGTATTTT. Protein: CAWSVQDSDTDTQYF.